The clone carrying this TCR beta chain was detected many times. Its antigen is undetermined. The data are from a study of T cells after yellow fever vaccination. Study-wide context: Researchers used SMART-Seq v4 Ultra Low Input to prepare fractions that had low cell numbers.

V shed 4 bases and J shed 1 base, with 12 bases lying between them. Germline lookup yields CDR1 SGHKS and CDR2 YYEKEE (reference sequence). The CDR3 covers 14 residues. Study findings and constraints: The booster saw the reappearance of most primary-vaccination clones (roughly 95% CD4, roughly 87% CD8). Abundant clonotypes from the bulk population could have been carried over as contaminants into FACS-sorted repertoires.

Universal primer sites and UMIs were introduced during 5'RACE template-switching synthesis of TCR cDNA. TCRdb ran MiXCR on the 5' RACE reads and lists one entry per CDR3 protein. This table holds 300,000 or so distinct CDR3 sequences, about 7.8% found once. This sequence originates from a man aged 18 to 30 who received the YFV17D yellow fever vaccine. J is TRBJ2-7 and V is TRBV5-5, with D unresolved. The starting material was PBMCs, obtained 45 days after the first yellow fever vaccination. The CDR3 reads CASSVTGSSYEQYV. In DNA, the CDR3 is TGTGCCAGCAGCGTCACCGGGTCGTCCTACGAGCAGTACGTC.